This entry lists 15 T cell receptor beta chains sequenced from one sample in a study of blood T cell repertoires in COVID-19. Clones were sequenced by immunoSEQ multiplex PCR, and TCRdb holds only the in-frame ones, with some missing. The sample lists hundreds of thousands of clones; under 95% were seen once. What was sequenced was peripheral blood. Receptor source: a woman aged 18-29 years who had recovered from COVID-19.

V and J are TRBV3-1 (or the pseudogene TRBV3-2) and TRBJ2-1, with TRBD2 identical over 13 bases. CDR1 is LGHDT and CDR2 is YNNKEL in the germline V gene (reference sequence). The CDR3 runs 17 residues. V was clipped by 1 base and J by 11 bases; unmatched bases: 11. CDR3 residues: CASSQAGGLAGDGKQFF. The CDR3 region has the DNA TGTGCCAGCAGCCAAGCGGGAGGACTAGCGGGAGATGGTAAGCAGTTCTTC.

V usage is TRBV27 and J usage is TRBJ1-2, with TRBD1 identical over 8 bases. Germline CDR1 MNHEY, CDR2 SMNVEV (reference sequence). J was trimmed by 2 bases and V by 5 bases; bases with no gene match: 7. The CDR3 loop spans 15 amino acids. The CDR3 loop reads CASSLTGQGNYGYTF. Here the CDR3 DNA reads TGTGCCAGCAGTCTAACCGGACAGGGAAACTATGGCTACACCTTC.

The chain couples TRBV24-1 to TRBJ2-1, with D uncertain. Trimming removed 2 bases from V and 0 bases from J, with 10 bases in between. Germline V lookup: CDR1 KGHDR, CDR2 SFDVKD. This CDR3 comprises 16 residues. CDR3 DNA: TGTGCCACCAGTGATTCGACACGGCCCTCCTACAATGAGCAGTTCTTC. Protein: CATSDSTRPSYNEQFF.

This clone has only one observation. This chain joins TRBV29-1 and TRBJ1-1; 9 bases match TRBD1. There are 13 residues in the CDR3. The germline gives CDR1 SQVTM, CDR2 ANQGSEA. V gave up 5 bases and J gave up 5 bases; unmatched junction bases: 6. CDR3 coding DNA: TGCAGCGTTACTACAGGGGGCGGGACTGAAGCTTTCTTT. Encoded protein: CSVTTGGGTEAFF.

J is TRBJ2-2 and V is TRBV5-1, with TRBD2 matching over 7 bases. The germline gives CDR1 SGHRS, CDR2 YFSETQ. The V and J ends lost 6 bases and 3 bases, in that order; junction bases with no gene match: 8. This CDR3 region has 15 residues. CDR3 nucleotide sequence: TGCGCCAGCAATCCGACTAGCACCGACACCGGGGAGCTGTTTTTT. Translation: CASNPTSTDTGELFF.

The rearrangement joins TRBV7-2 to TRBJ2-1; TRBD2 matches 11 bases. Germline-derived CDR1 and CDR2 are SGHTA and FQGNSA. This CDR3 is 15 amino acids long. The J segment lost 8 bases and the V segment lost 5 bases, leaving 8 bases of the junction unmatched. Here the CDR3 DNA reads TGTGCCAGCAGCGCACTAGCGGGAGTTTCTTATGAGCAGTTCTTC. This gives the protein CASSALAGVSYEQFF. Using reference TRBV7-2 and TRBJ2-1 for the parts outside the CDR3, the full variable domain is GAGVSQSPSNKVTEKGKDVELRCDPISGHTALYWYRQSLGQGLEFLIYFQGNSAPDKSGLPSDRFSAERTGGSVSTLTIQRTQQEDSAVYLCASSALAGVSYEQFFGPGTRLTVL.

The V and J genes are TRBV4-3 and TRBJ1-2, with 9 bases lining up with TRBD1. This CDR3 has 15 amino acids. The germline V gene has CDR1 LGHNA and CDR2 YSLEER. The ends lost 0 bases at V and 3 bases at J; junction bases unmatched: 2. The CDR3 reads CASSQETGGDYGYTF. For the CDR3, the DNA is TGCGCCAGCAGCCAAGAGACAGGGGGGGACTATGGCTACACCTTC.

The CDR3 sequence: CASSSNNQPQHF. In DNA, the CDR3 is TGTGCCAGCAGCTCTAACAATCAGCCCCAGCATTTT. The chain joins TRBV7-9 to TRBJ1-5, with D unresolved. Germline values: CDR1 SEHNR, CDR2 FQNEAQ (reference sequence). Trimming took off 4 bases at V and 3 bases at J, with 4 bases between the two ends. The CDR3 contains 12 residues.

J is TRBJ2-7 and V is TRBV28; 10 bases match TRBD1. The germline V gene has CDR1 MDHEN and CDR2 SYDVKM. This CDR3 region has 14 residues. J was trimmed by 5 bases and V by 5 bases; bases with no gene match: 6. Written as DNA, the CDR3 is TGTGCCAGCAGTCCGGGACAGGGGCTTGACGAGCAGTACGTC. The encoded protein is CASSPGQGLDEQYV.

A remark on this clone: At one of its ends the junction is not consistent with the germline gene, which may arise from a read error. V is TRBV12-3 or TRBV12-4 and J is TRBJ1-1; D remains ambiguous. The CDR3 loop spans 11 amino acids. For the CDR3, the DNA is TGTGCCAGCAGTTTTGCACCTGCGTCCCTTTTT. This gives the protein CASSFAPASLF.

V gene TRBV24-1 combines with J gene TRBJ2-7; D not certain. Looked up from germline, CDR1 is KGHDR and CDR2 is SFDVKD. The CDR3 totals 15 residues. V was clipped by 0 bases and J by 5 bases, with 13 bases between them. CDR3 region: CATSDLLGQVNEQYV. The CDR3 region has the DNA TGTGCCACCAGTGATTTGCTTGGGCAGGTGAACGAGCAGTACGTC.

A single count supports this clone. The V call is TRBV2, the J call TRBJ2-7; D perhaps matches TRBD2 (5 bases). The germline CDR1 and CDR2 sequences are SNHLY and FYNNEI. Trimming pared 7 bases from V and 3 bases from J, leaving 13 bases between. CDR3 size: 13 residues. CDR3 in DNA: TGTGCCAGCATTTGGTACGCGGGCTACGAGCAGTACGTC. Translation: CASIWYAGYEQYV.

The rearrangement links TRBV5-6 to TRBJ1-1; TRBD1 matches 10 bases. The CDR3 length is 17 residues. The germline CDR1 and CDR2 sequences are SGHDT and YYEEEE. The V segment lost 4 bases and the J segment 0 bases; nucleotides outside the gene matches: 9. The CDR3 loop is CASSRPGTGDMNTEAFF. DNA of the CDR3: TGTGCCAGCAGCCGTCCCGGGACAGGGGACATGAACACTGAAGCTTTCTTT.

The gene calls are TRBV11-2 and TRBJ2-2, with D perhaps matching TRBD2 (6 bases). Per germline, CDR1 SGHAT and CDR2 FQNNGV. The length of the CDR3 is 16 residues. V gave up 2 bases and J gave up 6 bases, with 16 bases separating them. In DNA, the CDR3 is TGTGCCAGCAGCTTACTGCGGGCGGGAAGGTCCGGGGAGCTGTTTTTT. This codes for CASSLLRAGRSGELFF.

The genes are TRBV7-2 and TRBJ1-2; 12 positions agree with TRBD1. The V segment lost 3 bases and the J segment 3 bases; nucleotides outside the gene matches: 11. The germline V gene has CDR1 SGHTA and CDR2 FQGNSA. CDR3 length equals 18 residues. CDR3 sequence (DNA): TGTGCCAGCAGCTTTAGGGGACAGGGGGCGATCAGTCACTATGGCTACACCTTC. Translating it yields CASSFRGQGAISHYGYTF.